Given below is one TCR beta chain in context. Authors' processing steps: Reference gene primers were amplified, and this amplification served to estimate nucleated cell counts. Using immunoSEQ multiplex PCR, the repertoire was profiled, and TCRdb retains in-frame clones only, with some absent. The V and J calls and the clone size are those of that table, but D and trimming were determined from the DNA. The table lists 190,000 or so clones, around 84% of them singletons. The data were taken from a study of blood T cell repertoires in COVID-19. Study in general: Collection of acute and convalescent COVID-19 samples took place in the United States, Italy and Spain. The analysed material was cDNA or gDNA that came from T cells, B-cell-depleted T cells, or PBMCs.

The specimen was peripheral blood. This TCR was recovered from a man aged 40-50 years with active or convalescent COVID-19.

The CDR3 region has the DNA TGTGCCAGCAGCCGGGGGGACAGGGGGAACACCGGGGAGCTGTTTTTT. Translated, it gives CASSRGDRGNTGELFF. This chain joins TRBV7-8 and TRBJ2-2; TRBD1 matches at 10 bases. Germline V gene sequence: CDR1 SGHVS, CDR2 FQNEAQ. The V and J ends lost 5 bases and 1 base, in that order; junction bases with no gene match: 4. This CDR3 is built from 16 residues.